The rows below give T cell receptor beta chains drawn from one sample of a study of T-cell reconstitution after alpha-beta-depleted transplantation in children. TCRdb re-called the PCR reads with MiXCR, one entry per CDR3 protein. Among roughly 200,000 distinct CDR3 sequences, roughly 15% were seen once, and the ten largest hold about 13%. The specimen comprised PBMCs from the stem cell graft donor, sampled from the stem cell graft. The receptors derive from a human donor who donated a stem cell graft to a child with acute lymphoblastic leukemia. The CDR3 runs from the conserved cysteine through the conserved F or W. The D gene is left open where the match is weak. Not every row has a clone size; where given, it reads once, few, many or a size class.

>TRBJ2-1|NA|TRBV6-2/TRBV6-3|many
TGTGCCAGCAGCTCGGACCAGAGCAATGAGCAGTTCTTC
CASSSDQSNEQFF
>TRBJ2-1|NA|TRBV20-1|NA
TGCAGTGCTAGAGATCCGGGACATTCAGTGGGTGAGCAGTTCTTC
CSARDPGHSVGEQFF
>TRBJ2-1|NA|TRBV20-1|NA
TGCAGTGCTAGAAAGCCTTCCTCCGGTGAGCAGTTCTTC
CSARKPSSGEQFF
>TRBJ2-6|TRBD1|TRBV4-2|many
TGTGCCAGCAGCCCCGAATGGACAGGGCGACTCCTCTCTGGGGCCAACGTCCTGACTTTC
CASSPEWTGRLLSGANVLTF
>TRBJ2-1|TRBD2|TRBV12-3/TRBV12-4|many
TGTGCCAGCACCCTAGGAGCGGGAGGGCCGACAGCCGTCCGGTTCTTC
CASTLGAGGPTAVRFF
>TRBJ2-2|NA|TRBV20-1|NA
TGCAGTGCTAGTCCCGGAGAGGGGAACACCGGGGAGCTGTTTTTT
CSASPGEGNTGELFF
>TRBJ2-1|NA|TRBV5-1|many
TGCGCCAGCAGCTTGGGAGGAAGAGGTGGAGATGAGCAGTTCTTC
CASSLGGRGGDEQFF
>TRBJ1-6|NA|TRBV3-1|many
TGTGCCAGCAGCTACCGCCCGGGGAATTCACCCCTCCACTTT
CASSYRPGNSPLHF
>TRBJ1-5|NA|TRBV30|few
TGTGCCTGGAGACAGAATTTGAATCAGCCCCAGCATTTT
CAWRQNLNQPQHF
>TRBJ2-1|NA|TRBV12-3/TRBV12-4|many
TGTGCCAGCAGTTCCCGACCGCTGGAGCAGTTCTTC
CASSSRPLEQFF
>TRBJ2-7|NA|TRBV28|many
TGTGCCAGCAGCCAAATCGCCCTGGACAGCCTAAACTACGAGCAGTACTTC
CASSQIALDSLNYEQYF
>TRBJ2-5|TRBD2|TRBV7-6|many
TGTGCCAGCAGCTTAAGCGGGAGGTTCCGAGAGACCCAGTACTTC
CASSLSGRFRETQYF
>TRBJ1-5|TRBD1|TRBV19|NA
TGTGCCAGTAGCACCCTTTTACAGGGGGAAGGCAATCAGCCCCAGCATTTT
CASSTLLQGEGNQPQHF
>TRBJ1-1|NA|TRBV13|once
TGTGCCAGCAGCTGGGGGGCCTCGAACACTGAAGCTTTCTTT
CASSWGASNTEAFF
>TRBJ2-7|NA|TRBV5-6|NA
TGTGCCAGCAGCAAGACGGACGAGCTATTAGCCTACGAGCAGTACTTC
CASSKTDELLAYEQYF
>TRBJ2-1|NA|TRBV20-1|NA
TGCAGTGCTAGCAGGGGACTTGCTCGAGCCGAGCAGTTCTTC
CSASRGLARAEQFF
>TRBJ2-3|TRBD2|TRBV12-3/TRBV12-4|NA
TGTACCATCTGTTCCGCGGGACTAGCGGCTCTTAGCACAGATACGCAGTATTTT
CTICSAGLAALSTDTQYF
>TRBJ2-7|NA|TRBV11-2|many
TGTGCCAGCAGCTTAGAGGGCACGGGACCCTACGAGCAGTACTTC
CASSLEGTGPYEQYF
>TRBJ2-1|TRBD2|TRBV5-1|many
TGCGCCAGCAGCTTGGCCCCGGTAACTAGCGGGAGCCCTGAGCAGTTCTTC
CASSLAPVTSGSPEQFF
>TRBJ2-1|TRBD2|TRBV12-3/TRBV12-4|many
TGTGCCAGCAGTTTTGCTGGGCGGGAGATCCATGAGCAGTTCTTC
CASSFAGREIHEQFF
>TRBJ2-7|TRBD2|TRBV4-1|NA
TGCGCCAGCAGCCGCCGGGGGGGGGACCGATTAGGAGAGCAGTACTTC
CASSRRGGDRLGEQYF
>TRBJ1-2|TRBD1|TRBV7-8|few
TGTGCCAGCAGCTTCGAGAGGACAGGGGGCTTGGATGGCTACACCTTC
CASSFERTGGLDGYTF
>TRBJ2-6|NA|TRBV25-1|many
TGTGCCAGCAGTGCTGGGGCCAACGTCCTGACTTTC
CASSAGANVLTF
>TRBJ1-2|TRBD1|TRBV7-9|NA
TGTGCCAGCAGCCCTCGGACAGGGGGCGCTTTCTATGGCTACACCTTC
CASSPRTGGAFYGYTF
>TRBJ2-7|NA|TRBV13|many
TGTGCCAGCAGCCCCTTGGGCTCCCCCTACGAGCAGTACTTC
CASSPLGSPYEQYF
>TRBJ2-1|TRBD2|TRBV5-1|many
TGCGCCAGCAGTACAGGACTAGCGTTTAATGAGCAGTTCTTC
CASSTGLAFNEQFF
>TRBJ2-1|TRBD2|TRBV20-1|few
TGCAGTGCTAGAGTAAGCGGGGGCTCTTACAATGAGCAGTTCTTC
CSARVSGGSYNEQFF
>TRBJ2-3|TRBD2|TRBV18|NA
TGTGCCAGCTCACCACAGAGCGGGAGTACAGATACGCAGTATTTT
CASSPQSGSTDTQYF
>TRBJ2-3|TRBD2|TRBV7-9|many
TGTGCCAGCAGCTTAGGACTAGCGGGCGGACGCGCAGATACGCAGTATTTT
CASSLGLAGGRADTQYF
>TRBJ2-7|TRBD2|TRBV27|many
TGTGCCAGCAGTCGACTAGCGGGCCCCTACGAGCAGTACTTC
CASSRLAGPYEQYF
>TRBJ2-3|NA|TRBV5-1|many
TGCGCCAGCAGCTTGGGCAGGCCCCCGGATACGCAGTATTTT
CASSLGRPPDTQYF
>TRBJ2-3|NA|TRBV7-8|many
TGTGCCAGCATTCCCTTCGAGACAGATACGCAGTATTTT
CASIPFETDTQYF
>TRBJ2-1|NA|TRBV20-1|many
TGCAGCACAAACGCCCGCTCCTCCTACAATGAGCAGTTCTTC
CSTNARSSYNEQFF
>TRBJ1-2|TRBD1|TRBV5-1|many
TGCGCCAGCAGCTTGAGGACAGGGGCCGATGGCTACACCTTC
CASSLRTGADGYTF
>TRBJ1-1|NA|TRBV11-3|NA
TGTGCCAGCAGCTTGGATGGTCGGGGCGCCTTGAAGAACACTGAAGCTTTCTTT
CASSLDGRGALKNTEAFF
>TRBJ2-7|NA|TRBV20-1|NA
TGCAGTGCTAAGGGTCTACTAACCTCCTACGAGCAGTACTTC
CSAKGLLTSYEQYF